This T cell receptor (beta chain) is from a study of molecular identifiers for immune sequencing clone quantification. Each CDR3 protein is one row after TCRdb ran MiXCR on the PCR reads. The sample records under 85,000 distinct CDR3 sequences, 15% to 20% being singletons. The V and J ends lost 8 bases and 1 base respectively, with 5 bases between them. CDR1 is SEHNR, CDR2 FQNEAQ, per germline (reference sequence). This CDR3 is built from 12 residues. At least ten counts were recorded for this clonotype. Material for sequencing was naive CD8+ T cells from blood, with Jurkat cell RNA spiked in. Subset reported: FACS-sorted CD8+CD4-CCR7+CD45RA+ naive T cells. The chain joins TRBV7-9 to TRBJ2-2; D is undetermined. The source is a human donor in good health. Some libraries in this study had Jurkat cell RNA spiked in. CDR3 sequence: CASRQNTGELFF. CDR3 DNA sequence: TGTGCCAGCCGGCAGAACACCGGGGAGCTGTTTTTT. The variable domain in full, completed from reference TRBV7-9 and TRBJ2-2, reads DTGVSQNPRHKITKRGQNVTFRCDPISEHNRLYWYRQTLGQGPEFLTYFQNEAQLEKSRLLSDRFSAERPKGSFSTLEIQRTEQGDSAMYLCASRQNTGELFFGEGSRLTVL.